This T cell receptor beta chain was identified during a study of a mutant IDH1 vaccine in newly diagnosed glioma. The wider study: Vaccination of patients was performed eight times, in weeks 1, 3, 5, 7, 11, 15, 19 and 23. The study started vaccination 4-6 weeks after radiotherapy alone, or with temozolomide cycles.

Described time point: week 11, during vaccination. Vaccine doses each comprised 300 ug of mutant IDH1 20-mer peptide, with topical imiquimod. Study-wide results and limits: Overall, more than 80% of patients had vaccine-induced immune responses. No link was apparently found between pseudoprogression and changes in top peripheral T cell clonotypes.

A note on this clone: Its antigen is unidentified.

The data were produced by immunoSEQ multiplex PCR, yet TCRdb's version contains in-frame clones alone and is incomplete. The sample holds under 150,000 clones; around four fifths are singletons and the top ten take under 7%. The V gene's germline CDR1 is SGHRS and CDR2 YFSETQ. J gave up 1 base and V 3 bases, and 13 bases lay outside the gene matches. The CDR3 is 18 amino acids. This chain links TRBV5-1 with TRBJ2-7; 10 nucleotides line up with TRBD2. The material was PBMCs, obtained from a glioma patient whose treatment included an IDH1 peptide vaccine. This clonotype originated in a man aged 40-49 years with glioma. This CDR3 reads CASSSPWLAGERSYEQYF. The CDR3 DNA sequence: TGCGCCAGCAGCTCGCCGTGGCTAGCGGGAGAAAGGTCCTACGAGCAGTACTTC.